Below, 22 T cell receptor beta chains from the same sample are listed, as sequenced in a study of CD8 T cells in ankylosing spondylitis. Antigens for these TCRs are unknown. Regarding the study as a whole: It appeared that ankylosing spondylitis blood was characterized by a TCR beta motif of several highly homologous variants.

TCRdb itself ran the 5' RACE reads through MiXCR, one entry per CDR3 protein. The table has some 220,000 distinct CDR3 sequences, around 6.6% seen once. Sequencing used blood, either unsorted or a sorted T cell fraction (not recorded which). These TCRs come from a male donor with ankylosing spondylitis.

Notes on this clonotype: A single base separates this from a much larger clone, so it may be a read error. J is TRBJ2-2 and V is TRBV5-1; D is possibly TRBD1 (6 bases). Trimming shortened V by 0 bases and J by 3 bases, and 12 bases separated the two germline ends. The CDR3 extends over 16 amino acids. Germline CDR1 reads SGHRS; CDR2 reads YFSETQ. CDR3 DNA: TGCGCCAGCAGCTTGGCCGGGACATGGGACACCGGGGAGCTGTTTTTT. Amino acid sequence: CASSLAGTWDTGELFF.

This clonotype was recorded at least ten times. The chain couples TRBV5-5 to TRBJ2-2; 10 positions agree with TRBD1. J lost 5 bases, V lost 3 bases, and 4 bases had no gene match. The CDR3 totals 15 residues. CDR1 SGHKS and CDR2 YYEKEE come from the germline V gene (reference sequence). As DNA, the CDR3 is TGTGCCAGCAGCTCGACAGGGGGCCGGACCGGGGAGCTGTTTTTT. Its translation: CASSSTGGRTGELFF.

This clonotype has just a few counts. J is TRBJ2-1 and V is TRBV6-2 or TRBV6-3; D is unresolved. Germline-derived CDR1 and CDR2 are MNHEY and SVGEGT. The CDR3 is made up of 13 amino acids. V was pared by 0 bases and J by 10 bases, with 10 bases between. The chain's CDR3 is CASSYSGSVEQFF. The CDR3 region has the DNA TGTGCCAGCAGTTACTCGGGTTCGGTCGAGCAGTTCTTC.

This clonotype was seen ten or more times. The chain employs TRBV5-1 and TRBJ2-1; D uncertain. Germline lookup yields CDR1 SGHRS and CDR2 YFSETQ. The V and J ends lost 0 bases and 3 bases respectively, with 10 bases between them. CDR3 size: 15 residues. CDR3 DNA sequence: TGCGCCAGCAGCTTGGGTATCGGTCGCTACAATGAGCAGTTCTTC. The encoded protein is CASSLGIGRYNEQFF.

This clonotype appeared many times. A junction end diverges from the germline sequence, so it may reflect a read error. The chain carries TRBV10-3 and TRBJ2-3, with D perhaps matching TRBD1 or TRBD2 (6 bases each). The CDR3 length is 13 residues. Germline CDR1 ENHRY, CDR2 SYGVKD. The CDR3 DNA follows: TGTGCCCTCAGACAGGAGGGGACAGATACGCAGTATTTT. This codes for CALRQEGTDTQYF.

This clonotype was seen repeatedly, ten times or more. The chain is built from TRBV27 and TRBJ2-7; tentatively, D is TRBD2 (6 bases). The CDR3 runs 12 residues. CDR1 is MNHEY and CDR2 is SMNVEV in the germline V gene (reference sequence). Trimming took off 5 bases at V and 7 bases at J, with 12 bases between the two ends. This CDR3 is CASSLRGREQYF. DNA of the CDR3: TGTGCCAGCAGTCTCCGGGGGAGGGAGCAGTACTTC.

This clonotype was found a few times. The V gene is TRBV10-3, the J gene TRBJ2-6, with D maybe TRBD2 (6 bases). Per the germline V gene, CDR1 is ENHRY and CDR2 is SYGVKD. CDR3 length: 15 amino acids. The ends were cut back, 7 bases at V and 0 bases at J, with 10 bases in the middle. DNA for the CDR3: TGTGCCATCAATGGAGGGATCTCTGGGGCCAACGTCCTGACTTTC. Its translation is CAINGGISGANVLTF.

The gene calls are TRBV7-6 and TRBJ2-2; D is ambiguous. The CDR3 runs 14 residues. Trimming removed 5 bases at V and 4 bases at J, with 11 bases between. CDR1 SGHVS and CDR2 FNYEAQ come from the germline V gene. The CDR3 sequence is CASSPRVGTGELFF. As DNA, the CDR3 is TGTGCCAGCAGCCCTAGGGTTGGCACCGGGGAGCTGTTTTTT.

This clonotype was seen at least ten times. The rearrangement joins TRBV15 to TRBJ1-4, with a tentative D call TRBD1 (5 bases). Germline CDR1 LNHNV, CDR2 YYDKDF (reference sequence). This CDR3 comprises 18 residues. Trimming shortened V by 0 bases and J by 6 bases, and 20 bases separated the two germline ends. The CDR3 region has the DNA TGTGCCACCAGCAGAGATTCCTTGATGGGGGGGATGGATGAAAAACTGTTTTTT. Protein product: CATSRDSLMGGMDEKLFF.

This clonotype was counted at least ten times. The CDR3 DNA reads as TGTGCCAGCAGCCAAGATAACGGGGGAGAGACCCAGTACTTC. Amino acid sequence: CASSQDNGGETQYF. The rearrangement links TRBV3-1 to TRBJ2-5; TRBD2 might be the D (6 bases). CDR1 and CDR2 (germline): LGHDT, YNNKEL (reference sequence). This CDR3 is built from 14 residues. V dropped 0 bases and J dropped 4 bases, with 9 bases sitting between them.

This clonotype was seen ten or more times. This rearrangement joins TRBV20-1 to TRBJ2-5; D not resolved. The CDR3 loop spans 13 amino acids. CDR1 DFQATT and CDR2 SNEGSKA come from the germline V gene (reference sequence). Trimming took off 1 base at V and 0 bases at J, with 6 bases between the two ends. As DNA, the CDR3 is TGCAGTGCTAGAGCAGAGTACCAAGAGACCCAGTACTTC. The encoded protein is CSARAEYQETQYF.

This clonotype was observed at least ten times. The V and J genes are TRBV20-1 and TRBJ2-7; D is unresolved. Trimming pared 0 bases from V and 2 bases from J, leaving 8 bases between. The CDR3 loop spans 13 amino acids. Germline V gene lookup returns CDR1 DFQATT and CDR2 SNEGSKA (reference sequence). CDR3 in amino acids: CSARDVSTYEQYF. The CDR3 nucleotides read TGCAGTGCTAGAGATGTCAGTACCTACGAGCAGTACTTC.

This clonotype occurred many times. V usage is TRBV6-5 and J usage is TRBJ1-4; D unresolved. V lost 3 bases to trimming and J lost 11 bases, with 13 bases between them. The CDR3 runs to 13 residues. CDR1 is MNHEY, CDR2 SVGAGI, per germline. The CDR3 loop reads CASSYESPGKLFF. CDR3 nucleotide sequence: TGTGCCAGCAGTTATGAGAGTCCGGGGAAACTGTTTTTT.

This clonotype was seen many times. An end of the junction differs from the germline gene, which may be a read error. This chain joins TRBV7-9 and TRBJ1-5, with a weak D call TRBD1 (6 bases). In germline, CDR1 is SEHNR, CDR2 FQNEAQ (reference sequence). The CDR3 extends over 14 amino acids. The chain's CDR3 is CASSFGGASQPQQF. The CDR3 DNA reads TGTGCCAGCAGCTTTGGGGGGGCGAGTCAGCCCCAGCAATTT.

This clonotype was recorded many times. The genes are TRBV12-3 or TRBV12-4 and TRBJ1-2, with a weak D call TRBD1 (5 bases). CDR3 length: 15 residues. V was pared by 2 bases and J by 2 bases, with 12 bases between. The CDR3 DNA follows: TGTGCCAGCAGTTTAAACCCGACAGACAACTATGGCTACACCTTC. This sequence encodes CASSLNPTDNYGYTF.

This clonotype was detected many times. This CDR3 reads CASGFSGDEQYF. The DNA of the CDR3 is TGTGCTAGTGGTTTCTCAGGCGACGAGCAGTACTTC. The chain carries TRBV12-5 and TRBJ2-7, with D uncertain. V was trimmed by 3 bases and J by 5 bases, leaving 8 bases between them. Germline assignment: CDR1 LGHNT and CDR2 FRNRAP. The CDR3 has 12 amino acids.

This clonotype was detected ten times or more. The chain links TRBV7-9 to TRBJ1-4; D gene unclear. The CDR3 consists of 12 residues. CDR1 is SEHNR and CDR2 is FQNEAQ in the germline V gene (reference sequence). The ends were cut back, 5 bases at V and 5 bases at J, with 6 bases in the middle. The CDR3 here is CASSLSNEKLFF. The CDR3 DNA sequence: TGTGCCAGCAGCCTCTCAAATGAAAAACTGTTTTTT. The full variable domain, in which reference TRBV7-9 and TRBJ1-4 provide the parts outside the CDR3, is DTGVSQNPRHKITKRGQNVTFRCDPISEHNRLYWYRQTLGQGPEFLTYFQNEAQLEKSRLLSDRFSAERPKGSFSTLEIQRTEQGDSAMYLCASSLSNEKLFFGSGTQLSVL.

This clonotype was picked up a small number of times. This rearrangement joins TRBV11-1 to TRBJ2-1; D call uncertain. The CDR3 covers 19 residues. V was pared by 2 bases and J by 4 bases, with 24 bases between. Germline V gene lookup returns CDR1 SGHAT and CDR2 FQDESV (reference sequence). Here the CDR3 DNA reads TGTGCCAGCAGCTTAAGCGAGACTTTACCCAGGCAGGAGTACAATGAGCAGTTCTTC. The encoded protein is CASSLSETLPRQEYNEQFF.

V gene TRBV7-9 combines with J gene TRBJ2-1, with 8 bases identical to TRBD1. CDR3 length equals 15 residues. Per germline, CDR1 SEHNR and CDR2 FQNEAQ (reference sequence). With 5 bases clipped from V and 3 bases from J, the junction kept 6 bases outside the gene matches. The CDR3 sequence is CASSPRTGIYNEQFF. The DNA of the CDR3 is TGTGCCAGCAGCCCTCGGACAGGGATCTACAATGAGCAGTTCTTC.

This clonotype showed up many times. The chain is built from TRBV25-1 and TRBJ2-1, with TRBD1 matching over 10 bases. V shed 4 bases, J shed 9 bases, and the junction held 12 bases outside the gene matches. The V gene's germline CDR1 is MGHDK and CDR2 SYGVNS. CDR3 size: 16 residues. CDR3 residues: CASSVAGTGVRVEQFF. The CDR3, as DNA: TGTGCCAGCAGTGTAGCCGGGACAGGGGTGAGGGTTGAGCAGTTCTTC.

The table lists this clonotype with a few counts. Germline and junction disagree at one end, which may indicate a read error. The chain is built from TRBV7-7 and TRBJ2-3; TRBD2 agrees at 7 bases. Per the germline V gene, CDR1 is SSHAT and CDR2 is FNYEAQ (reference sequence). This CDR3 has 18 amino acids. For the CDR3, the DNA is TGTGCTAGCAGCTTAACCCTAGCTACTAGCGTCGGGGCAGATACGCAGTATTTT. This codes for CASSLTLATSVGADTQYF.

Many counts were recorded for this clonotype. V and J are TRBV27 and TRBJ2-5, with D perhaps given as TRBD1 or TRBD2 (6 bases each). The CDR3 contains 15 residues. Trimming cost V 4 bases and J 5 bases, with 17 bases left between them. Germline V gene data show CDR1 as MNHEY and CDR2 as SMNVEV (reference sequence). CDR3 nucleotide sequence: TGTGCCAGCAGTTGGTCAGGGGCGGGAAGGGAGACCCAGTACTTC. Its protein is CASSWSGAGRETQYF.